The subject of this entry is one TCR beta chain. Its antigen has not been determined. One base away there is no much larger clone; base qualities are not given. V is reduced by 9 bases and J by 0 bases, leaving a spacing of 13 bases between them. The germline V gene (reference sequence) yields SGHNT for CDR1 and YYREEE for CDR2. The CDR3 runs 13 residues from the cysteine to the phenylalanine. Of all the DNA, just the CDR3 is kept, 39 bases in frame from base 1. The CDR3 regions of human TCRbeta chains were analyzed by immunosequencing. Regarding the original processing steps: TCRs in the repertoires were compared against a reference library of SARS-CoV-2-specific TCRs that had been generated with the MIRA antigen-specificity platform. Breadth was defined as the fraction of unique TCRs that were SARS-CoV-2-associated, and depth was defined as the fraction of total T cells that were SARS-CoV-2-associated. Using the MIRA data, every spike-specific TCR was mapped to the spike region that the TCR reacted to and assigned to either a CD4 or a CD8 class. Log10-transformed breadth and depth values were compared by one-way ANOVA with Sidak's multiple comparisons tests. TCRdb limited this immuneACCESS table to in-frame rearrangements with V and J called. A share of clones is missing; checked studies link under half to unresolved V genes, and the rest is unexplained. That table gives V, J and clone size, and the DNA gave D and trimming. The sample table contains around 190,000 clones; only one count was recorded for around 90% of them. Together, the top ten hold approximately 0.49% of the sample.

The data are from a study of T cell responses to AZD1222 COVID-19 vaccine (dated by TCRdb to the early 2020s). Broadly, across the study: Because spike-specific TCR depth and breadth did not differ between the two schedules, AZD1222 recipients who got a second dose at roughly 4 weeks were pooled with those who got a second dose at roughly 12 weeks. TCR sequencing was performed for some 250 trial participants, of whom some 200 were given two doses of AZD1222 and about 25 were given two doses of MenACWY control vaccine. Enrollment into the trials was organized by age into subgroups of 18-55, 56-69 and 70-plus years, and those subgroups contained roughly 150, 30 and 60 TCR-sequenced participants, respectively. The full study reports these points: The whole spike protein was spanned by vaccine-associated CD4 TCRs, and dominant responses were seen in regions 160-218 and 743-854. No day 14 peak-response samples were available, so repertoires were characterized only after the peak T cell response. In the small 56-69-year group, the increase in depth fell short of significance, most likely because of low power. A significant rise in spike-specific TCR breadth and depth was observed after two AZD1222 doses relative to day 0 and relative to MenACWY recipients. Participants were mostly white British, with more females than males. The authors suggested clonal diversity may have been underestimated. Epitopes outside the regions mutated in the B.1.351 and B.1.1.7 variants were reportedly recognized by nearly half of the unique spike-specific TCRs. Only six AZD1222 recipients were SARS-CoV-2 seropositive at baseline, limiting conclusions about previously exposed vaccinees.

The label giving this sample's time point can be read as: baseline before first vaccination. The vaccinee samples were drawn from two UK trials, COV001 and COV002, one of which was a single-blind randomized controlled phase 2/3 trial testing AZD1222 (ChAdOx1 nCoV-19) in healthy adults. For TCRbeta chain sequencing, PBMC samples were collected from trial participants at day 0 and at day 28 after the second dose. The specimen comprised peripheral blood, sampled on day 0 of AZD1222 vaccination. The source is an adult in good health. The chain uses TRBV5-4 and TRBJ2-7, with no confidently assigned D gene. CDR3 reads: CAIYDWNSYEQYF. The sequenced DNA: TGTGCCATCTACGACTGGAACTCCTACGAGCAGTACTTC.